This T cell receptor (beta chain) was obtained from a study of blood T cell repertoires in COVID-19. The CDR3 length is 15 residues. V was cut by 2 bases and J by 1 base, with 12 bases left in between. Germline values: CDR1 SGHVS, CDR2 FQNEAQ. The repertoire was sequenced with immunoSEQ multiplex PCR; TCRdb's copy has only in-frame clones and lacks some. The sample has 100,000 or so clones, more than 60% seen once. The sample was peripheral blood. This chain joins TRBV7-8 and TRBJ2-7; perhaps TRBD2 as D (6 bases). The source of this sequence is a man between 65 and 85 years old with active or convalescent COVID-19. The CDR3 region is CASSLTSKRSYEQYF. The CDR3 DNA reads as TGTGCCAGCAGCTTAACTAGCAAGAGGTCCTACGAGCAGTACTTC.